This T cell receptor (beta chain) was sequenced for a study of blood T cell repertoires in COVID-19. Clones were sequenced by immunoSEQ multiplex PCR, and TCRdb holds only the in-frame ones, with some missing. The table has hundreds of thousands of clones, about nine tenths seen once. CDR3 length: 15 amino acids. V trimming: 5 bases; J trimming: 1 base; junction bases outside the gene matches: 8. Germline V gene lookup returns CDR1 SGHAT and CDR2 FQNNGV. Study members were between roughly 18 and 100 years old and lived in 24 US regions. The V and J genes are TRBV11-2 and TRBJ2-7; 7 nucleotides line up with TRBD2. This TCR derives from a woman in her thirties or forties who had recovered from COVID-19. The specimen sequenced was PBMCs or T cells enriched from blood (not recorded which). The CDR3 DNA reads as TGTGCCAGCAGCCGCATAGCGGGCTTATCCTACGAGCAGTACTTC. This sequence encodes CASSRIAGLSYEQYF.